A selection of T cell receptor beta chains follows, all from one sample in a study of blood T cell repertoires in COVID-19. Generated by immunoSEQ multiplex PCR, the TCRdb table keeps only in-frame clones and is missing some. The data show about 200,000 clones, around 80% seen once. The sequencing input was peripheral blood. These receptor sequences come from a woman aged 70-85 years with acute or convalescent COVID-19. The CDR3 runs from the conserved cysteine through the conserved F or W. The D gene is left open where the match is weak. Some rows have no size entry. The others give once, few or many, or a class for an expanded clone.

size	V	D	J	length	CDR3	DNA
.	TRBV2	.	TRBJ1-5	12	CASSASNQPQHF	TGTGCCAGCAGTGCCTCCAATCAGCCCCAGCATTTT
.	TRBV7-2	TRBD1	TRBJ2-2	18	CASSPRRGQGTGTGELFF	TGTGCCAGCAGCCCGCGCCGGGGACAGGGTACGGGCACCGGGGAGCTGTTTTTT
.	TRBV5-1	.	TRBJ1-5	16	CASSPGQVWGNQPQHF	TGCGCCAGCAGCCCTGGTCAGGTCTGGGGCAATCAGCCCCAGCATTTT
.	TRBV5-6	TRBD1	TRBJ1-2	17	CASSPSPGQAINYGYTF	TGTGCCAGCAGCCCCAGCCCGGGACAGGCGATTAACTATGGCTACACCTTC
.	TRBV7-9	TRBD2	TRBJ2-1	17	CASSPLLAGGAYNEQFF	TGTGCCAGCAGTCCCCTACTAGCGGGAGGTGCCTACAATGAGCAGTTCTTC
few	TRBV5-5	TRBD1	TRBJ1-6	16	CASSQNGDRQNSPLHF	TGTGCCAGCAGCCAGAACGGGGACAGACAAAATTCACCCCTCCACTTT
.	TRBV6-2/TRBV6-3	.	TRBJ2-2	16	CASSPPAISGTGELFF	TGTGCCAGCAGCCCTCCAGCGATCTCGGGGACCGGGGAGCTGTTTTTT
.	TRBV24-1	TRBD2	TRBJ2-1	16	CATSGTSGSSYNEQFF	TGTGCCACCAGTGGGACTAGCGGAAGCTCCTACAATGAGCAGTTCTTC
.	TRBV5-8	TRBD2	TRBJ2-1	16	CASRSGRASGYNEQFF	TGTGCCAGCAGATCGGGTAGGGCTAGCGGCTACAATGAGCAGTTCTTC
once	TRBV27	TRBD1	TRBJ2-7	16	CASSNDRARGMDEQYF	TGTGCCAGCAGTAACGACAGGGCGCGTGGTATGGACGAGCAGTACTTC
.	TRBV5-1	.	TRBJ2-3	16	CASSPKSGGDTDTQYF	TGCGCCAGCAGCCCCAAGTCCGGGGGTGACACAGATACGCAGTATTTT
.	TRBV13	TRBD2	TRBJ2-1	18	CASSLGLTSGSSYNEQFF	TGTGCCAGCAGCTTAGGCCTTACTAGCGGGAGCTCCTACAATGAGCAGTTCTTC
.	TRBV24-1	TRBD2	TRBJ2-2	14	CATTGLANTGELFF	TGTGCCACCACCGGACTAGCGAACACCGGGGAGCTGTTTTTT
many	TRBV28	.	TRBJ1-2	15	CASSLSDRGNYGYTF	TGTGCCAGCAGTTTATCCGATAGGGGTAACTATGGCTACACCTTC
.	TRBV4-1	.	TRBJ2-2	14	CASSRGRDTGELFF	TGCGCCAGCAGCCGGGGGCGCGACACCGGGGAGCTGTTTTTT
.	TRBV18	TRBD1	TRBJ1-1	12	CASSLDRGEAFF	TGTGCCAGCTCATTGGACAGGGGTGAAGCTTTCTTT
few	TRBV2	.	TRBJ2-3	13	CASNRGSADTQYF	TGTGCCAGCAACCGAGGGTCCGCAGATACGCAGTATTTT
.	TRBV10-1	.	TRBJ2-4	16	CASSETGLLGKNIQYF	TGCGCCAGCAGTGAAACGGGACTCCTGGGCAAAAACATTCAGTACTTC
.	TRBV30	.	TRBJ1-2	14	CAWSVLRDTHGYTF	TGTGCCTGGAGTGTACTGAGGGATACCCATGGCTACACCTTC
.	TRBV3-1/TRBV3-2	TRBD1	TRBJ1-2	16	CASSQGRTGVGYGYTF	TGTGCCAGCAGCCAAGGTAGAACAGGGGTAGGCTATGGCTACACCTTC
few	TRBV11-2	.	TRBJ2-1	16	CASSDLGGQSYNEQFF	TGTGCCAGCAGCGATTTGGGGGGACAGTCCTACAATGAGCAGTTCTTC
.	TRBV30	TRBD1	TRBJ1-3	18	CAWSPPGQGAFGGNTIYF	TGTGCCTGGAGTCCCCCGGGACAGGGGGCGTTCGGTGGAAACACCATATATTTT
.	TRBV2	.	TRBJ2-5	17	CASSTAGTGVETETQYF	TGTGCCAGCAGTACTGCAGGGACGGGAGTAGAGACGGAGACCCAGTACTTC
.	TRBV10-3	.	TRBJ2-7	12	CAISEDTDEQYF	TGTGCCATCAGTGAGGACACGGACGAGCAGTACTTC
few	TRBV28	.	TRBJ1-5	14	CATFTRKDNQPQHF	TGTGCCACATTCACGCGGAAAGATAATCAGCCCCAGCATTTT
once	TRBV6-5	.	TRBJ1-2	16	CASSYSKTQRGNGYTF	TGTGCCAGCAGTTACTCGAAGACTCAACGGGGAAATGGCTACACCTTC
.	TRBV21-1	.	TRBJ2-7	15	CASSKEARDSNEQYF	TGTGCCAGCAGCAAAGAGGCGCGGGATAGCAACGAGCAGTACTTC
.	TRBV11-2	TRBD2	TRBJ2-1	15	CASSSGGRADNEQFF	TGTGCCAGCAGCTCCGGCGGGAGGGCCGACAATGAGCAGTTCTTC
.	TRBV20-1	.	TRBJ1-2	15	CSASAPGQPNYGYTF	TGCAGTGCTAGTGCCCCGGGACAACCCAACTATGGCTACACCTTC
.	TRBV5-8	TRBD2	TRBJ2-7	16	CASSFPGAGVNYEQYF	TGTGCCAGCAGCTTCCCCGGGGCGGGAGTAAACTACGAGCAGTACTTC
.	TRBV11-2	TRBD2	TRBJ2-7	15	CASSLAGGDSYEQYF	TGTGCCAGCAGCCTAGCGGGAGGGGACTCCTACGAGCAGTACTTC
.	TRBV5-4	TRBD1	TRBJ1-2	13	CASSQDRDYGYTF	TGTGCCAGCAGCCAAGACAGGGATTATGGCTACACCTTC
.	TRBV29-1	TRBD1	TRBJ2-2	15	CSVTLGQGKTGELFF	TGCAGCGTTACCTTGGGACAGGGGAAAACCGGGGAGCTGTTTTTT
.	TRBV5-1	TRBD2	TRBJ2-3	16	CASSPGGLAGADTQYF	TGCGCCAGCAGCCCCGGCGGACTAGCGGGAGCGGATACGCAGTATTTT
.	TRBV15	.	TRBJ1-4	15	CATSGLTGSNEKLFF	TGTGCCACCAGCGGGTTGACAGGAAGCAATGAAAAACTGTTTTTT
.	TRBV28	TRBD1	TRBJ1-2	15	CASSGLGGQGKGYTF	TGTGCCAGCAGTGGGCTGGGGGGACAGGGGAAAGGCTACACCTTC
.	TRBV15	.	TRBJ2-3	14	CATNRASGTDTQYF	TGTGCCACCAACAGAGCTAGCGGCACAGATACGCAGTATTTT
.	TRBV30	.	TRBJ1-5	15	CAWSADQGFNQPQHF	TGTGCCTGGAGTGCCGATCAGGGTTTCAATCAGCCCCAGCATTTT
.	TRBV6-1	TRBD2	TRBJ2-5	17	CASSDPPSGRELETQYF	TGTGCCAGCAGTGACCCTCCAAGCGGGAGAGAATTAGAGACCCAGTACTTC
.	TRBV18	.	TRBJ1-2	13	CASSRGKDYGYTF	TGTGCCAGCTCTCGGGGGAAGGACTATGGCTACACCTTC